Listed below are T cell receptor beta chains from one sample, sequenced in a study of blood T cells in healthy people across ages. TCRdb re-called the 5' RACE reads through MiXCR, storing one row per CDR3 protein. The data show approximately 2,000,000 distinct CDR3 sequences, more than 35% seen once. Sequenced: blood. These receptors all come from a human donor in good health. Both conserved end residues are part of each CDR3. The order of the fields is J gene, CDR3 length, V gene, clone size, D gene, CDR3 protein, CDR3 DNA. D genes are given only for firm matches. The size of a clone is reported for some rows only, either as once, few or many, or as a class for expanded clones.

TRBJ2-7,16,TRBV4-1,NA,TRBD2,CASSQVYLAGGFEQYF,TGCGCCAGCAGCCAAGTATACCTAGCGGGGGGTTTCGAGCAGTACTTC
TRBJ2-7,14,TRBV4-1,NA,NA,CASSQARGSYEQYF,TGCGCCAGCAGCCAAGCAAGGGGGTCCTACGAGCAGTACTTC
TRBJ1-1,16,TRBV7-3,NA,NA,CASSLNSAQMNTEAFF,TGTGCCAGCAGCTTAAATTCTGCGCAGATGAACACTGAAGCTTTCTTT
TRBJ2-7,14,TRBV5-1,NA,TRBD2,CASSAGSTGGEQYF,TGCGCCAGCAGTGCAGGGTCCACGGGGGGCGAGCAGTACTTC
TRBJ2-7,16,TRBV11-2,NA,TRBD2,CASSFLWVAGAYEQYF,TGTGCCAGCAGCTTTTTATGGGTAGCGGGGGCGTACGAGCAGTACTTC
TRBJ2-1,12,TRBV27,NA,TRBD1,CAIGQGSWEQFF,TGTGCCATCGGACAGGGAAGTTGGGAGCAGTTCTTC
TRBJ2-5,10,TRBV29-1,many,NA,CSVVGKTQYF,TGCAGCGTTGTGGGAAAGACCCAGTACTTC
TRBJ1-2,13,TRBV7-2,few,NA,CASSNRDVYGYTF,TGTGCCAGCAGCAACCGGGACGTCTATGGCTACACCTTC
TRBJ2-1,15,TRBV6-2/TRBV6-3,many,TRBD2,CASSYSGGSYNEQFF,TGTGCCAGCAGTTACAGCGGGGGCTCCTACAATGAGCAGTTCTTC
TRBJ1-2,15,TRBV19,NA,TRBD1,CASRRGGQAYYGYTF,TGTGCCAGTCGGAGAGGTGGACAGGCCTACTATGGCTACACCTTC
TRBJ1-2,14,TRBV9,NA,NA,CASTAGIGDYGYTF,TGTGCCAGCACCGCTGGGATCGGAGACTATGGCTACACCTTC
TRBJ2-3,16,TRBV7-2,few,TRBD1,CASSSLPGTGGRWLYF,TGTGCCAGCAGCTCTCTCCCCGGGACAGGGGGGCGGTGGTTGTATTTT
TRBJ1-1,14,TRBV10-3,few,NA,CAISETGADTEAFF,TGTGCCATCAGTGAGACCGGCGCCGACACTGAAGCTTTCTTT
TRBJ2-5,15,TRBV12-3/TRBV12-4,once,TRBD2,CASSFKSGGLETQYF,TGTGCCAGCAGTTTTAAAAGCGGGGGCCTAGAGACCCAGTACTTC
TRBJ2-7,20,TRBV20-1,NA,NA,CSARFSPLQLTSPSSYEQYF,TGCAGTGCTAGATTTTCCCCCCTTCAACTAACTAGCCCGAGCTCCTACGAGCAGTACTTC
TRBJ1-1,14,TRBV7-2,NA,NA,CASSFDQNRGEAFF,TGTGCCAGCAGCTTCGACCAAAACCGGGGTGAAGCTTTCTTT
TRBJ2-3,14,TRBV3-1,NA,NA,CASSGRTGVDTQYF,TGTGCCAGCAGCGGGCGTACGGGAGTCGATACGCAGTATTTT
TRBJ2-3,18,TRBV13,NA,TRBD2,CASSFGGLLAGGTDTQYF,TGTGCCAGCAGCTTTGGCGGTTTGCTAGCGGGAGGCACAGATACGCAGTATTTT
TRBJ2-1,15,TRBV12-3/TRBV12-4,NA,TRBD2,CASIHSGGSYNEQFF,TGTGCCAGCATTCATAGCGGGGGCTCCTACAATGAGCAGTTCTTC
TRBJ1-2,15,TRBV27,few,NA,CASSRRLYSPYGYTF,TGTGCCAGCAGCCGGCGTCTCTACAGCCCGTATGGCTACACCTTC
TRBJ2-1,14,TRBV12-5,few,NA,CASGSGTSPNEQFF,TGTGCTAGTGGTTCTGGGACCTCTCCGAATGAGCAGTTCTTC
TRBJ2-1,13,TRBV6-2/TRBV6-3,few,NA,CASGGGAYNEQFF,TGTGCCAGCGGGGGCGGGGCCTACAATGAGCAGTTCTTC
TRBJ1-1,13,TRBV12-3/TRBV12-4,few,NA,CASSLVQGPEAFF,TGTGCCAGCAGTTTAGTCCAGGGCCCTGAAGCTTTCTTT